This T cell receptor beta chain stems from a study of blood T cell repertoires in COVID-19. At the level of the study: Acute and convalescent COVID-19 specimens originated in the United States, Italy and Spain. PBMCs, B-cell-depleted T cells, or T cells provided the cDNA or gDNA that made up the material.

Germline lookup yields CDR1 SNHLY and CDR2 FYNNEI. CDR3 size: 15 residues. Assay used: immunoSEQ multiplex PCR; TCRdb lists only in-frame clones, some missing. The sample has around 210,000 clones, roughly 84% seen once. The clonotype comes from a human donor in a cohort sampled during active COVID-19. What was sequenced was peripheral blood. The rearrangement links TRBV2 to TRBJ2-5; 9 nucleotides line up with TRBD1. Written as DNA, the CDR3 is TGTGCGACCACGAGGGGGACAGGGTTACGAGAGACCCAGTACTTC. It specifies CATTRGTGLRETQYF.